Listed below are T cell receptor beta chains from one sample, sequenced in a study of blood T cell repertoires in COVID-19. Method: immunoSEQ multiplex PCR; TCRdb's copy keeps in-frame clones and lacks some. The sample contains tens of thousands of clones, around nine tenths of which appear only once. Sequenced input: peripheral blood. These receptors originate from a man aged 50-60 years with COVID-19, enrolled during active disease. Both conserved end residues are trimmed from each CDR3. A D gene is named only where the DNA matches it firmly.

j_call d_call cdr3_length v_call cdr3_aa
TRBJ1-2 TRBD1 11 TRBV15 ATSSGDRVGYT
TRBJ2-7 TRBD1 13 TRBV4-2 ASSPGQGAVYEQY
TRBJ1-4 NA 11 TRBV5-1 ASSFGRDEKLF
TRBJ1-2 TRBD1 11 TRBV2 ASRETGKVGYT
TRBJ2-7 TRBD2 11 TRBV6-5 ASRLASSYEQY
TRBJ2-5 NA 11 TRBV5-1 ASSFQGKETQY
TRBJ1-2 TRBD1 14 TRBV6-1 ASSEVLGQGNYGYT
TRBJ1-4 NA 14 TRBV19 ASSMSGGAPNEKLF
TRBJ2-1 NA 9 TRBV20-1 SAETYNEQF
TRBJ2-1 TRBD1 13 TRBV5-8 ASSPWQGAYNEQF
TRBJ2-2 NA 10 TRBV6-5 ASSYSTGELF
TRBJ1-2 NA 9 TRBV7-9 ASSLGLEPT
TRBJ2-3 TRBD2 13 TRBV7-9 ASSKLAGAGDTQY
TRBJ2-1 NA 9 TRBV6-1 ASSEVYEQF
TRBJ2-7 TRBD2 14 TRBV6-2/TRBV6-3 ASSPIAGGPSYEQY
TRBJ1-4 TRBD1 13 TRBV7-9 ASSLAQGANEKLF
TRBJ1-2 NA 13 TRBV19 ASTPRQTGFYGYT
TRBJ2-3 TRBD2 14 TRBV5-1 ASSWASGGGGDTQY
TRBJ1-2 NA 14 TRBV6-2/TRBV6-3 ASSYQAIQMNYGYT
TRBJ2-2 NA 13 TRBV5-6 ASSLKWTPTGELF
TRBJ2-7 NA 11 TRBV2 ASSEGVGGVGY
TRBJ2-1 NA 12 TRBV7-9 ASSLALVPNEQF
TRBJ2-3 TRBD2 13 TRBV2 ASSEVAGGSDTQY
TRBJ2-3 NA 14 TRBV21-1 ASSATLAGSTDTQY
TRBJ2-1 NA 10 TRBV5-1 ASSLVRGEQF
TRBJ2-5 TRBD2 12 TRBV3-1/TRBV3-2 ASGTSGFQETQY
TRBJ1-1 TRBD1 11 TRBV7-9 ASSSYIGTVGF
TRBJ1-2 TRBD1 14 TRBV3-1/TRBV3-2 ASSQKDRGLGGGYT
TRBJ1-2 NA 12 TRBV5-1 ASSQKGGDYGYT
TRBJ2-7 TRBD2 13 TRBV7-2 ASSPYSGSGYEQY
TRBJ2-3 TRBD2 14 TRBV6-6 ASSFASGRSTDTQY
TRBJ2-5 TRBD2 12 TRBV7-2 ASSRSGGEETQY
TRBJ2-7 TRBD2 12 TRBV7-9 ASSPSGKTYEQY
TRBJ1-2 TRBD1 11 TRBV29-1 SAHDRAGYGYT
TRBJ2-6 TRBD1 16 TRBV27 ASRSRGTGGSGANVLT
TRBJ1-4 TRBD1 14 TRBV28 ASSPFDRVVNEKLF
TRBJ2-7 NA 12 TRBV27 ASSFAAGADEQY
TRBJ1-1 TRBD1 13 TRBV6-5 ASSYGDRGYTEAF
TRBJ1-4 TRBD1 15 TRBV15 ATSRERGRTGVEKLF
TRBJ1-5 TRBD1 13 TRBV18 ASSPTGQGGQPQH
TRBJ2-7 NA 11 TRBV3-1/TRBV3-2 ASSQGVAVEQY
TRBJ2-5 NA 13 TRBV24-1 ATSPRDSYQETQY
TRBJ1-5 TRBD1 16 TRBV19 ASSFFPGQGGGNQPQH
TRBJ2-4 NA 16 TRBV28 ASSFRWASIGGKNIQY
TRBJ2-3 TRBD2 15 TRBV5-1 ASSLAQTSGSTDTQY
TRBJ1-1 TRBD1 13 TRBV19 ASSTPGQRNTEAF
TRBJ2-1 TRBD2 15 TRBV7-8 ASSHTGTSGRYNEQF
TRBJ2-6 NA 13 TRBV6-2/TRBV6-3 ASSYLISGANVLT
TRBJ2-2 TRBD2 15 TRBV4-1 ASSQNGGSSNTGELF
TRBJ2-3 TRBD1 13 TRBV18 ASSGQVRRTDTQY
TRBJ1-1 NA 12 TRBV6-5 ASSYSGGNTEAF